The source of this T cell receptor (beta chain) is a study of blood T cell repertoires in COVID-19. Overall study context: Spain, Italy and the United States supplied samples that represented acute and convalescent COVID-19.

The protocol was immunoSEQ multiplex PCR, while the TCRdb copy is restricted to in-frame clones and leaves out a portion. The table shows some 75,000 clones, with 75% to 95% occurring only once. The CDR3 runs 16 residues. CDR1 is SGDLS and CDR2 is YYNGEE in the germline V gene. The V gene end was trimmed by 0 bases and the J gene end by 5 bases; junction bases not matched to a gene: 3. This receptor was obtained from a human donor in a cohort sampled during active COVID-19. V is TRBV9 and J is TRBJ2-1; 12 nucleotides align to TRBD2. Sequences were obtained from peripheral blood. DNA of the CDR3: TGTGCCAGCAGCGTAGTCCTAGCGGGGGGGCACAATGAGCAGTTCTTC. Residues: CASSVVLAGGHNEQFF.